The entry that follows covers one T cell receptor (beta chain) sequence. What it binds is unknown. This sample was included in a study of T cell responses to AZD1222 COVID-19 vaccine. Study-level findings and limits: A reported finding is that nearly half of spike-specific TCRs target unmutated variant regions. No day 14 peak samples; only post-peak repertoires were characterized. Dominant at 160-218 and 743-854, vaccine-associated CD4 TCRs also spanned spike. The study found Spike-specific TCR breadth and depth rose after two AZD1222 doses.

Profiling relied on immunoSEQ multiplex PCR, and the TCRdb table lists in-frame clones only, not all of them. Seen here are about 150,000 clones, roughly 90% observed once, and the top ten hold approximately 3.5%. This sequence originates from an adult who received the AZD1222 COVID-19 vaccine. The sequencing used peripheral blood, collected 28 days after the second AZD1222 dose.

The CDR3 spells CASSSLTSGRAHEQFF. CDR3 nucleotide sequence: TGTGCCAGCAGCTCTCTGACTAGCGGGAGGGCACATGAGCAGTTCTTC. The chain employs TRBV11-2 and TRBJ2-1; TRBD2 aligns across 14 bases. The V gene end was trimmed by 4 bases and the J gene end by 8 bases; junction bases not matched to a gene: 7. The CDR3 sequence is 16 residues long. Germline V gives CDR1 SGHAT, CDR2 FQNNGV.